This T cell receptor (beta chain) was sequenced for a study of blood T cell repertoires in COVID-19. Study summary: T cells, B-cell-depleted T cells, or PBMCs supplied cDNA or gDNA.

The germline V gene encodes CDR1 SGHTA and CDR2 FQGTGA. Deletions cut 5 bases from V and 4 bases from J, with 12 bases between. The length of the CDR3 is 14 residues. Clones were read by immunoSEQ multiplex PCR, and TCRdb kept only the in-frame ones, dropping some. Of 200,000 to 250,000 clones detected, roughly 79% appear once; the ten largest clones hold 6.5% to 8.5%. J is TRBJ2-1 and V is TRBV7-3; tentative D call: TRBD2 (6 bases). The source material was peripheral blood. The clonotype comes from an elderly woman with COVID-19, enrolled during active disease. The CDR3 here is CASSETSGYNEQFF. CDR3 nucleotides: TGTGCCAGCAGCGAGACTAGTGGGTACAATGAGCAGTTCTTC.